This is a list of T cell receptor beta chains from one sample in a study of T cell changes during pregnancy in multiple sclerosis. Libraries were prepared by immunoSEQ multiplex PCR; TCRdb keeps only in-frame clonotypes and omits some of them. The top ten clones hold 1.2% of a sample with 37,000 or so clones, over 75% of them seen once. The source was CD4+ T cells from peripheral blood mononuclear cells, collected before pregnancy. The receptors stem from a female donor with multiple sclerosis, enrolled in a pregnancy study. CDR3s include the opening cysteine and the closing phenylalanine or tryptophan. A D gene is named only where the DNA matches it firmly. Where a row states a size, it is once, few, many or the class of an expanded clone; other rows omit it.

cdr3_nt: TGCAGCGTTGGGGGCGGGAGTGTCGAGCAGTACTTC; cdr3_aa: CSVGGGSVEQYF; j_call: TRBJ2-7; d_call: TRBD2; clone_size: NA; v_call: TRBV29-1
cdr3_nt: TGTGCCAGCAGAATCCGGGACAGGGGGCAAACCTACCTAAGCAATCAGCCCCAGCATTTT; cdr3_aa: CASRIRDRGQTYLSNQPQHF; j_call: TRBJ1-5; d_call: TRBD1; clone_size: NA; v_call: TRBV28
cdr3_nt: TGTGCCAGCAGTCGGACTAGCGGGAGTTCCGGGGAGCTGTTTTTT; cdr3_aa: CASSRTSGSSGELFF; j_call: TRBJ2-2; d_call: TRBD2; clone_size: NA; v_call: TRBV6-5
cdr3_nt: TGCGCCAGCAGCTTACTATCTAGCGGAGCCAAACAAGGGGTGCAGTTCTTC; cdr3_aa: CASSLLSSGAKQGVQFF; j_call: TRBJ2-1; d_call: TRBD2; clone_size: NA; v_call: TRBV5-1
cdr3_nt: TGCGCCAGCAGCTTGTATAATAGGGGAAGTAGTACAGATACGCAGTATTTT; cdr3_aa: CASSLYNRGSSTDTQYF; j_call: TRBJ2-3; d_call: NA; clone_size: NA; v_call: TRBV5-1
cdr3_nt: TGTGCCAGCAGCTTAGCAGGGTTGGGTGGCTACACCTTC; cdr3_aa: CASSLAGLGGYTF; j_call: TRBJ1-2; d_call: NA; clone_size: NA; v_call: TRBV11-2
cdr3_nt: TGTGCCAGCAGCGTAGATGCTAGCGGGACATCAGATACGCAGTATTTT; cdr3_aa: CASSVDASGTSDTQYF; j_call: TRBJ2-3; d_call: TRBD2; clone_size: NA; v_call: TRBV9
cdr3_nt: TGTGCCAGCAGCCCCCGGTTACGCGGAGGAACTGAAGCTTTCTTT; cdr3_aa: CASSPRLRGGTEAFF; j_call: TRBJ1-1; d_call: NA; clone_size: NA; v_call: TRBV9
cdr3_nt: TGTGCCTGGACAGGACTAGCGGGAATCTCAGATACGCAGTATTTT; cdr3_aa: CAWTGLAGISDTQYF; j_call: TRBJ2-3; d_call: TRBD2; clone_size: NA; v_call: TRBV30
cdr3_nt: TGCGCCAGCAGCTTGGACGCATTTAGTGGCTACACCTTC; cdr3_aa: CASSLDAFSGYTF; j_call: TRBJ1-2; d_call: NA; clone_size: NA; v_call: TRBV5-1
cdr3_nt: TGTGCCAGTAGTTCAGGACAGGGAGGAGCTATTGGCTACACCTTC; cdr3_aa: CASSSGQGGAIGYTF; j_call: TRBJ1-2; d_call: TRBD1; clone_size: NA; v_call: TRBV19
cdr3_nt: TGTGCCAGCAGCTTTGACGGGACAGGTCCCTACGAGCAGTACTTC; cdr3_aa: CASSFDGTGPYEQYF; j_call: TRBJ2-7; d_call: TRBD1; clone_size: NA; v_call: TRBV7-2
cdr3_nt: TGTGCCAGCAGTCCCCTCCGGGACAGCTATGGCTACACCTTC; cdr3_aa: CASSPLRDSYGYTF; j_call: TRBJ1-2; d_call: TRBD1; clone_size: NA; v_call: TRBV27
cdr3_nt: TGTGCCAGCAGCTCGACTAGCCCCGGCCTCGATGAGCAGTTCTTC; cdr3_aa: CASSSTSPGLDEQFF; j_call: TRBJ2-1; d_call: TRBD2; clone_size: NA; v_call: TRBV7-3
cdr3_nt: TGTGCCAGCAGTTTCCCGGGACTAGCGGGATATGAGCAGTTCTTC; cdr3_aa: CASSFPGLAGYEQFF; j_call: TRBJ2-1; d_call: TRBD2; clone_size: NA; v_call: TRBV6-5
cdr3_nt: TGTGCCAGCAGCCCAACAGGGGGTAACGAAAAACTGTTTTTT; cdr3_aa: CASSPTGGNEKLFF; j_call: TRBJ1-4; d_call: TRBD1; clone_size: NA; v_call: TRBV7-4
cdr3_nt: TGTGCCAGCAGCGGAACTAGCGGACAGACCTACAATGAGCAGTTCTTC; cdr3_aa: CASSGTSGQTYNEQFF; j_call: TRBJ2-1; d_call: TRBD2; clone_size: once; v_call: TRBV2
cdr3_nt: TGTGCCAGCAGCTTTGCGGGCGGGGACTACGAGCAGTACTTC; cdr3_aa: CASSFAGGDYEQYF; j_call: TRBJ2-7; d_call: NA; clone_size: NA; v_call: TRBV5-4
cdr3_nt: TGTGCCAGCAGCCCCCCCAGCGGGAGCACAGATACGCAGTATTTT; cdr3_aa: CASSPPSGSTDTQYF; j_call: TRBJ2-3; d_call: NA; clone_size: few; v_call: TRBV7-2
cdr3_nt: TGTGCCATCAGGGGACAGCTGAACACTGAAGCTTTCTTT; cdr3_aa: CAIRGQLNTEAFF; j_call: TRBJ1-1; d_call: TRBD1; clone_size: once; v_call: TRBV10-3
cdr3_nt: TGTGCCAGCGGGACAGGGTCTCCTGAAGCTTTCTTT; cdr3_aa: CASGTGSPEAFF; j_call: TRBJ1-1; d_call: TRBD1; clone_size: NA; v_call: TRBV7-9
cdr3_nt: TGCGCCAGCAGCCAGGGTCCACAGGGGCCTACTGGAAACACCATATATTTT; cdr3_aa: CASSQGPQGPTGNTIYF; j_call: TRBJ1-3; d_call: TRBD1; clone_size: NA; v_call: TRBV4-1
cdr3_nt: TGTGCCAGCAGCAAACAGGTGAACACCGGGGAGCTGTTTTTT; cdr3_aa: CASSKQVNTGELFF; j_call: TRBJ2-2; d_call: NA; clone_size: NA; v_call: TRBV5-4
cdr3_nt: TGTGCCAGCAGCCAAGATCGAAAGAGTCAACAGCAGTTCTTC; cdr3_aa: CASSQDRKSQQQFF; j_call: TRBJ2-1; d_call: NA; clone_size: NA; v_call: TRBV4-2
cdr3_nt: TGTGCCAGCAGCTTAGCGCGCGGGGCAGGCACAGATACGCAGTATTTT; cdr3_aa: CASSLARGAGTDTQYF; j_call: TRBJ2-3; d_call: NA; clone_size: NA; v_call: TRBV7-9
cdr3_nt: TGTGCCAGCAGCTTGCGCTGGACAGGGGGCCTTATTGGCACTGAAGCTTTCTTT; cdr3_aa: CASSLRWTGGLIGTEAFF; j_call: TRBJ1-1; d_call: TRBD1; clone_size: NA; v_call: TRBV5-6
cdr3_nt: TGTGCCAGCAGTTTATACCCTAGCGGGACCTACGAGCAGTACTTC; cdr3_aa: CASSLYPSGTYEQYF; j_call: TRBJ2-7; d_call: TRBD2; clone_size: NA; v_call: TRBV27
cdr3_nt: TGTGCCAGCTCACCTGGCAGCGGGAGGGTGTACGAGCAGTACTTC; cdr3_aa: CASSPGSGRVYEQYF; j_call: TRBJ2-7; d_call: TRBD2; clone_size: NA; v_call: TRBV18
cdr3_nt: TGTGCCAGCAGCGGTAGAGAGAACTATGGCTACACCTTC; cdr3_aa: CASSGRENYGYTF; j_call: TRBJ1-2; d_call: NA; clone_size: NA; v_call: TRBV9
cdr3_nt: TGTGCCAGCAGCCTAGGACTAGCGGGAGCGGGCACCGGGGAGCTGTTTTTT; cdr3_aa: CASSLGLAGAGTGELFF; j_call: TRBJ2-2; d_call: TRBD2; clone_size: NA; v_call: TRBV11-3
cdr3_nt: TGTGCCAGCTCCCGGGGGGACATTCTCTCCTTCTTC; cdr3_aa: CASSRGDILSFF; j_call: TRBJ1-2; d_call: NA; clone_size: once; v_call: TRBV6-1